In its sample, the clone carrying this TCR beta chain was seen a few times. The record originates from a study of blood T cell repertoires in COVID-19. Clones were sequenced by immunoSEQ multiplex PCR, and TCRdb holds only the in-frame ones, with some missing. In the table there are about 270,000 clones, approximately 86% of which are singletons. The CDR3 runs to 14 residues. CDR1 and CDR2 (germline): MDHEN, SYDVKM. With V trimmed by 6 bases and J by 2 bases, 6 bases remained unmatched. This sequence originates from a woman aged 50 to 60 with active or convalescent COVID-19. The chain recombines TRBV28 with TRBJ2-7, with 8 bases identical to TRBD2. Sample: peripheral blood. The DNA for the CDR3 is TGTGCCAGCAGGATAGCGGGAAGGCCCTACGAGCAGTACTTC. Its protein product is CASRIAGRPYEQYF.